These 9 T cell receptor beta chains were sequenced from one sample in a study of cytomegalovirus exposure and HLA in healthy donors. PCR was performed using 60 Vbeta and 13 Jbeta primers. Libraries were prepared by immunoSEQ multiplex PCR; TCRdb keeps only in-frame clonotypes and omits some of them. The sample shows 100,000 to 150,000 clones, around nine tenths of them seen only once. The sequenced sample was PBMCs. All receptors come from a woman aged 25-40 years in good health and CMV-seronegative.

The rearrangement uses TRBV5-4 and TRBJ2-7, with D possibly TRBD1 on 7 matching bases. Per the germline V gene, CDR1 is SGHNT and CDR2 is YYREEE (reference sequence). CDR3 size: 14 residues. Deletions cut 5 bases from V and 2 bases from J, with 14 bases between. The CDR3 DNA is TGTGCCAGCAGTCGGGGGACAGCAGCCTACGAGCAGTACTTC. This sequence encodes CASSRGTAAYEQYF. Full variable domain (outside the CDR3, taken from reference TRBV5-4 and TRBJ2-7): ETGVTQSPTHLIKTRGQQVTLRCSSQSGHNTVSWYQQALGQGPQFIFQYYREEENGRGNFPPRFSGLQFPNYSSELNVNALELDDSALYLCASSRGTAAYEQYFGPGTRLTVT.

V gene TRBV28 combines with J gene TRBJ2-3; the D gene is possibly TRBD2 (6 bases). Between the trimmed V and J ends, which lost 5 bases and 2 bases, there was a span of 8 bases. This CDR3 has 13 residues. Looked up from germline, CDR1 is MDHEN and CDR2 is SYDVKM. The CDR3 loop is CASSRDFTDTQYF. In DNA, the CDR3 is TGTGCCAGCAGTAGGGACTTCACAGATACGCAGTATTTT.

V and J are TRBV14 and TRBJ1-2, with D maybe TRBD1 (5 bases). This CDR3 comprises 15 residues. Germline V CDR1 and CDR2: SGHDN, FVKESK. V was shortened by 1 base and J by 8 bases, with 17 bases between the two germline ends. The CDR3 sequence: CASSQGLGGSGGYTF. CDR3 bases: TGTGCCAGCAGCCAAGGTTTGGGGGGGTCGGGAGGCTACACCTTC.

As for this clone: The junction differs from germline at one of its ends, possibly a read error. The gene calls are TRBV7-9 and TRBJ2-1; 7 nucleotides match TRBD2. CDR1 and CDR2 from the germline V gene are SEHNR and FQNEAQ (reference sequence). This CDR3 is 16 amino acids long. The CDR3: CSSSLLGSGDYNEQFF. Written as DNA, the CDR3 is TGTTCCAGCAGCCTACTGGGCAGCGGGGATTACAATGAGCAGTTCTTC.

The V and J genes are TRBV5-6 and TRBJ2-7, with TRBD1 identical over 7 bases. Germline V lookup: CDR1 SGHDT, CDR2 YYEEEE. CDR3 length equals 16 residues. V lost 4 bases and J lost 0; bases outside the gene matches: 10. In DNA form, the CDR3 reads TGTGCCAGCAGCGGAACCGGGACAGCGTTCTCCTACGAGCAGTACTTC. It is translated as CASSGTGTAFSYEQYF.

CDR3 region: CASSSPPHEQYF. CDR3 nucleotides: TGTGCCAGCAGCTCCCCCCCCCACGAGCAGTACTTC. The rearrangement uses TRBV6-5 and TRBJ2-7; no firm D call. This CDR3 region has 12 residues. Germline V gene lookup returns CDR1 MNHEY and CDR2 SVGAGI. V was cut by 6 bases and J by 5 bases, with 11 bases left in between.

This chain links TRBV2 with TRBJ1-5; no clear D gene. V was clipped by 6 bases and J by 0 bases, with 21 bases between them. CDR1 and CDR2 from the germline V gene are SNHLY and FYNNEI. The CDR3 spans 18 residues. CDR3 residues: CASSTDPWGAYSNQPQHF. CDR3 bases: TGTGCCAGCAGCACTGACCCGTGGGGAGCTTATAGCAATCAGCCCCAGCATTTT.

The rearrangement uses TRBV29-1 and TRBJ2-5; a possible D gene is TRBD2 (6 bases). The J call is uncertain, as TRBJ2-7 better fits the DNA end. Germline lookup yields CDR1 SQVTM and CDR2 ANQGSEA. This CDR3 has 15 residues. This CDR3 reads CSVGAPGTGSYEQYF. For the CDR3, the DNA is TGCAGCGTCGGGGCACCCGGGACTGGCTCCTACGAGCAGTACTTC.

On this clone: The sample has other DNA sequences that encode this CDR3 too. The J gene is TRBJ2-7, the V gene TRBV28; 10 bases agree with TRBD1. The CDR3 contains 13 residues. Germline CDR1 and CDR2: MDHEN and SYDVKM. V was pared by 4 bases and J by 4 bases, with 1 base of the junction left unmatched. For the CDR3, the DNA is TGTGCCAGCAGTTCGGGACAGGGGTACGAGCAGTACTTC. Its translation is CASSSGQGYEQYF.